These 2 T cell receptor beta chains came from one sample sequenced in a study of blood T cell repertoires in COVID-19. Using immunoSEQ multiplex PCR, the repertoire was profiled, and TCRdb retains in-frame clones only, with some absent. This sample yields about 230,000 clones, of which less than 85% are seen a single time; approximately 2.6% belongs to the top ten. Specimen: peripheral blood. The receptors here all came from a woman between 65 and 79 years old with active or convalescent COVID-19.

The chain carries TRBV3-1 (or the pseudogene TRBV3-2) and TRBJ1-4; D is undetermined. V lost 1 base to trimming and J lost 0 bases, with 9 bases between them. There are 16 residues in the CDR3. The germline CDR1 and CDR2 sequences are LGHDT and YNNKEL (reference sequence). CDR3 coding DNA: TGTGCCAGCAGCCAAGCGGGGTCCTCAACTAATGAAAAACTGTTTTTT. It yields the protein CASSQAGSSTNEKLFF.

Only a few counts were recorded for this clone. The rearrangement uses TRBV18 and TRBJ2-7, with 7 bases identical to TRBD2. Germline loops: CDR1 KGHSH, CDR2 LQKENI. The CDR3 is 13 residues long. Trimming at V came to 4 bases and at J to 6 bases, leaving 6 bases not matched to a gene. Written as DNA, the CDR3 is TGTGCCAGCTCACGCGGACTAGAGGCCGAGCAGTACTTC. Its protein product is CASSRGLEAEQYF.